The 22 T cell receptor beta chains below all came from one sample that was sequenced in a study of blood T cells in healthy people across ages. A J-beta primer mix and a sample-barcoded 5' primer were used in a second PCR of about 6 to 12 cycles. TCRdb itself ran the 5' RACE reads through MiXCR, one entry per CDR3 protein. The sample carries about 1,500,000 distinct CDR3 sequences, approximately 38% recorded once. Sequencing used blood. The receptors derive from a woman aged 18-35 years in good health.

This clonotype was observed a handful of times. The chain uses TRBV6-5 and TRBJ2-1, with TRBD2 matching 9 bases. The trim removed 4 bases at V and 8 bases at J, leaving 9 bases unmatched. CDR1 and CDR2 (germline): MNHEY, SVGAGI. The CDR3 totals 15 residues. The CDR3 is CASSSPRAGGDEQFF. CDR3 in DNA: TGTGCCAGCAGTTCCCCCCGGGCGGGAGGGGATGAGCAGTTCTTC.

This clonotype was observed many times. This chain connects TRBV15 to TRBJ2-7; 8 nucleotides align to TRBD1. Germline lookup yields CDR1 LNHNV and CDR2 YYDKDF (reference sequence). The CDR3 sequence is 14 residues long. Trimming cost V 3 bases and J 7 bases; bases outside gene matches: 8. DNA of the CDR3: TGTGCCACCAGCAGGAGGGACAGGATGTCAGAGCAGTACTTC. It is translated as CATSRRDRMSEQYF.

In this sample, this clonotype turned up a few times. V is TRBV9 and J is TRBJ2-7, with TRBD2 matching over 10 bases. The germline V gene has CDR1 SGDLS and CDR2 YYNGEE. The J segment lost 6 bases and the V segment lost 3 bases, leaving 12 bases of the junction unmatched. This CDR3 comprises 16 residues. The DNA for the CDR3 is TGTGCCAGCAGCGGAGACCCTCTAGCGGGAGCTTCCGAGCAGTACTTC. Its protein is CASSGDPLAGASEQYF.

This rearrangement joins TRBV12-3 or TRBV12-4 to TRBJ1-1; D remains ambiguous. This CDR3 has 15 amino acids. V was clipped by 0 bases and J by 0 bases, with 8 bases between them. As DNA, the CDR3 is TGTGCCAGCAGTTTAGCGCTAGCCTTGAACACTGAAGCTTTCTTT. Its protein product is CASSLALALNTEAFF.

The chain links TRBV27 to TRBJ1-4; 8 bases are a match to TRBD1. The CDR3 is 15 amino acids. Germline CDR1 reads MNHEY; CDR2 reads SMNVEV (reference sequence). After removal of 6 bases from V and 8 bases from J, the junction contained 11 bases not matched to a gene. CDR3 loop: CASRGTGTGEEKLFF. The DNA of the CDR3 is TGTGCCAGCAGGGGTACCGGGACAGGAGAGGAAAAACTGTTTTTT.

A few counts support this clonotype. The chain couples TRBV24-1 to TRBJ1-5, with D possibly TRBD1 on 5 matching bases. The CDR3 spans 14 residues. Germline V CDR1 and CDR2: KGHDR, SFDVKD. Between the trimmed V and J ends, which lost 9 bases and 3 bases, there was a span of 14 bases. The CDR3 reads CATGGDSVNQPQHF. The CDR3 nucleotides read TGTGCCACCGGTGGAGACAGCGTCAATCAGCCCCAGCATTTT.

The chain combines TRBV28 with TRBJ2-1; either TRBD1 or TRBD2 may fit D (5 bases each). Trimming shortened V by 2 bases and J by 1 base, and 18 bases separated the two germline ends. The length of the CDR3 is 18 residues. In germline, CDR1 is MDHEN, CDR2 SYDVKM. CDR3 loop: CASSLLGVSGLSYNEQFF. The CDR3, as DNA: TGTGCCAGCAGTTTACTGGGGGTCTCAGGCCTTTCCTACAATGAGCAGTTCTTC. The full variable domain, rest sourced from reference TRBV28 and TRBJ2-1, is DVKVTQSSRYLVKRTGEKVFLECVQDMDHENMFWYRQDPGLGLRLIYFSYDVKMKEKGDIPEGYSVSREKKERFSLILESASTNQTSMYLCASSLLGVSGLSYNEQFFGPGTRLTVL.

This clonotype appeared many times. This chain links TRBV7-4 with TRBJ1-1; 7 nucleotides match TRBD1. The CDR3 has 14 amino acids. J lost 5 bases, V lost 2 bases, and 5 bases had no gene match. CDR1 is SGHVT, CDR2 SQSDAQ, per germline. Written as DNA, the CDR3 is TGTGCCAGCAGCTTATCGACAGGGTTAACTGAAGCTTTCTTT. It encodes CASSLSTGLTEAFF.

This clonotype was picked up a small number of times. V gene TRBV7-9 combines with J gene TRBJ2-3; D gene uncertain. The CDR3 has 12 residues. Germline lookup yields CDR1 SEHNR and CDR2 FQNEAQ (reference sequence). Trimming shortened V by 8 bases and J by 4 bases, and 10 bases separated the two germline ends. CDR3 amino acids: CASLANPDTQYF. The CDR3 DNA follows: TGTGCCAGCCTGGCGAACCCAGATACGCAGTATTTT. Full variable domain (rest looked up from reference TRBV7-9 and TRBJ2-3): DTGVSQNPRHKITKRGQNVTFRCDPISEHNRLYWYRQTLGQGPEFLTYFQNEAQLEKSRLLSDRFSAERPKGSFSTLEIQRTEQGDSAMYLCASLANPDTQYFGPGTRLTVL.

This clonotype was recorded a few times. The V gene is TRBV7-2, the J gene TRBJ2-1, with D tentatively TRBD1 (6 bases). Germline V lookup: CDR1 SGHTA, CDR2 FQGNSA. CDR3 length: 15 residues. V was pared by 8 bases and J by 10 bases, with 24 bases between. CDR3 protein: CASLRDRYETGEQFF. The CDR3 nucleotides are TGTGCCAGCCTCCGAGATCGGTACGAAACAGGGGAGCAGTTCTTC.

The V and J genes are TRBV25-1 and TRBJ2-1; D is perhaps TRBD2 (6 bases). CDR3 length: 18 residues. Germline V gene lookup returns CDR1 MGHDK and CDR2 SYGVNS. V lost 0 bases, J lost 6 bases, and 21 bases lay in between. The CDR3 DNA is TGTGCCAGCAGTGAATATGGCCGGGGCGGGACCACTACCAATGAGCAGTTCTTC. Translating gives CASSEYGRGGTTTNEQFF.

This clonotype has just a few counts. The chain uses TRBV20-1 and TRBJ2-5, with TRBD2 identical over 10 bases. The J call could be wrong; TRBJ2-7 is a better fit for the DNA end. The germline gives CDR1 DFQATT, CDR2 SNEGSKA (reference sequence). This CDR3 region has 16 residues. Here the CDR3 reads CSARAASGRWTYEQYF. CDR3 DNA sequence: TGCAGTGCTAGGGCGGCTAGCGGGAGATGGACCTACGAGCAGTACTTC.

V is TRBV7-2 and J is TRBJ2-5; 13 nucleotides agree with TRBD2. Judging by the DNA end, TRBJ2-7 fits better; the J call may be wrong. This CDR3 has 15 residues. Germline CDR1 is SGHTA and CDR2 is FQGNSA. The CDR3 bases are TGTGCCAGCAGCTTATCTGGGACTAGCGGGGTCGAGCAGTACTTC. It yields the protein CASSLSGTSGVEQYF.

Concerning this clonotype itself: One end of the junction varies from germline; a read error may be responsible. The CDR3 spells CRASRLAGYQETQYF. CDR3 in DNA: TGCCGTGCTAGTAGACTAGCGGGCTACCAAGAGACCCAGTACTTC. This chain links TRBV20-1 with TRBJ2-5; 10 positions agree with TRBD2. The CDR3 contains 15 residues. Germline V CDR1 and CDR2: DFQATT, SNEGSKA (reference sequence).

This clonotype was seen a handful of times. The V and J genes are TRBV15 and TRBJ2-7; D possibly corresponds to TRBD1 (5 bases). Trimming shortened V by 0 bases and J by 3 bases, and 12 bases separated the two germline ends. The germline V gene has CDR1 LNHNV and CDR2 YYDKDF (reference sequence). The CDR3 loop spans 15 amino acids. CDR3 loop: CATSRDPGINYEQYF. The CDR3 nucleotides are TGTGCCACCAGCAGAGATCCAGGGATTAACTACGAGCAGTACTTC.

In this sample, this clonotype turned up a few times. The chain joins TRBV27 to TRBJ2-1; D gene ambiguous. V shed 1 base and J shed 6 bases, with 16 bases lying between them. This CDR3 is built from 16 residues. Germline V gene data show CDR1 as MNHEY and CDR2 as SMNVEV (reference sequence). In nucleotides, the CDR3 is TGTGCCAGCAGTTTATTGACGGGCCCAACCCCCAATGAGCAGTTCTTC. This translates into CASSLLTGPTPNEQFF.

CDR3 sequence (DNA): TGTGCCAGCAGGCTCGGGATTTATGGCTACACCTTC. Amino acids: CASRLGIYGYTF. V gene TRBV6-1 combines with J gene TRBJ1-2, with D unresolved. The ends were cut back, 6 bases at V and 5 bases at J, with 10 bases in the middle. Looked up from germline, CDR1 is MNHNS and CDR2 is SASEGT. CDR3 size: 12 residues.

The chain joins TRBV7-9 to TRBJ2-2; weak D call: TRBD1 (5 bases). Germline CDR1 and CDR2: SEHNR and FQNEAQ (reference sequence). The CDR3 is 14 amino acids. Trimming stripped 5 bases from V and 4 bases from J, with 11 bases between. The CDR3 DNA sequence: TGTGCCAGCAGCCCCCCCGACAGCACCGGGGAGCTGTTTTTT. Protein product: CASSPPDSTGELFF.

As DNA, the CDR3 is TGCAGTGCTCCCCCGGACAGGGGGAGTGGAAAACTGTTTTTT. Its protein product is CSAPPDRGSGKLFF. The V and J genes are TRBV20-1 and TRBJ1-4; the match to TRBD1 covers 10 bases. Germline V gene data show CDR1 as DFQATT and CDR2 as SNEGSKA (reference sequence). The CDR3 loop spans 14 amino acids. V lost 5 bases to trimming and J lost 10 bases; unmatched junction nucleotides: 10.

The V gene is TRBV11-2, the J gene TRBJ2-1; TRBD2 matches at 10 bases. Looked up from germline, CDR1 is SGHAT and CDR2 is FQNNGV. V trimming: 5 bases; J trimming: 3 bases; junction bases outside the gene matches: 10. The CDR3 covers 17 residues. The DNA of the CDR3 is TGTGCCAGCAGCGCACCCCTAGCGGGAGTCGGCTACAATGAGCAGTTCTTC. It yields the protein CASSAPLAGVGYNEQFF.

V gene TRBV20-1 combines with J gene TRBJ2-5, with 11 positions matching TRBD2. TRBJ2-7 matches the DNA end more closely, so the J call is doubtful. The CDR3 totals 13 residues. Germline-derived CDR1 and CDR2 are DFQATT and SNEGSKA (reference sequence). CDR3 nucleotide sequence: TGCAGTGCCCCCGGGACTAGCGGCGACGAGCAGTACTTC. This codes for CSAPGTSGDEQYF.

This clonotype was observed a handful of times. This chain uses TRBV5-1 with TRBJ2-3, with TRBD2 matching 13 bases. The germline gives CDR1 SGHRS, CDR2 YFSETQ. The length of the CDR3 is 17 residues. V trimming: 2 bases; J trimming: 2 bases; junction bases outside the gene matches: 5. The CDR3 here is CASSFGGTSGITDTQYF. CDR3 sequence (DNA): TGCGCCAGCAGCTTCGGCGGGACTAGCGGGATCACAGATACGCAGTATTTT.